This T cell receptor beta chain was recorded in a study of blood T cells in healthy people across ages. Combining a sample-barcoded 5' primer with a J-beta primer mix, a second PCR ran for about 7 to 11 cycles. Every molecule of cDNA carried a tag from a template-switch adaptor with 12 random nucleotides. TCRdb re-called the 5' RACE reads with MiXCR, one entry per CDR3 protein. The sample records approximately 800,000 distinct CDR3 sequences, about 56% being singletons. General study points: In the absence of known donor CMV status, changes in expanded clonotypes were possibly confounded. The study found TCR beta diversity correlated strongly with naive T cell percentage. When one million T cells were used, diversity estimates were thought to be underestimates.

In the case of this clonotype: What it binds is not known.

J was trimmed by 6 bases and V by 5 bases; bases with no gene match: 15. This CDR3 region has 17 residues. The source material was blood. The sequence came from a man aged 40-49 years in good health. J is TRBJ2-5 and V is TRBV12-3 or TRBV12-4, with TRBD2 identical over 10 bases. The CDR3 spells CASSPLAGVRSEKTQYF. CDR3 DNA: TGTGCCAGCAGTCCCCTAGCGGGAGTTCGGAGTGAAAAGACCCAGTACTTC.